This T cell receptor beta chain is from a study of T cell repertoires in cytomegalovirus infection. This clonotype was counted ten times or more. Its antigen is still unknown. TCRdb recomputed calls from the reads with MiXCR, one row per CDR3 protein. The top ten hold roughly an eighth of the sample, which has fewer than 1,000,000 distinct CDR3 sequences, approximately 31% seen once. Germline assignment: CDR1 SGHTA and CDR2 FQGNSA. CDR3 length equals 14 residues. The V end lost 8 bases, the J end lost 5 bases, and 19 bases lay between the germline ends. Sequences were derived from cultured CD8+ T cells from PBMCs, sampled from culture after CMV antigen stimulation. The TCR comes from a human donor in good health (CMV status not recorded). Some clones in this sample may be carry-over from other donors' samples. The chain combines TRBV7-2 with TRBJ2-7; D is unclear. CDR3 in DNA: TGTGCCAGCTCCTTCACGGGTTTGTGGAACGAGCAGTACTTC. This sequence encodes CASSFTGLWNEQYF.